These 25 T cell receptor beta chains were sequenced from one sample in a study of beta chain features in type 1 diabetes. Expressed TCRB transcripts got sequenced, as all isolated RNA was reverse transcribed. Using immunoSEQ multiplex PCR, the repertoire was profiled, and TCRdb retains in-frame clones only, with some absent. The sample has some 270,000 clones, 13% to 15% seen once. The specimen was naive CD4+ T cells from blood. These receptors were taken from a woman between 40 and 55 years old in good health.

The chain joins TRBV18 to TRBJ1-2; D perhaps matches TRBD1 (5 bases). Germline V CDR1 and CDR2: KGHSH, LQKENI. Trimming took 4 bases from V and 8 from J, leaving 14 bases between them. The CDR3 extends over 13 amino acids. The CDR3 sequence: CASSHRDFSGYTF. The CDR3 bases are TGTGCCAGCTCACACCGGGACTTTTCGGGCTACACCTTC.

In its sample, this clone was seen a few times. This chain's CDR3 is CASFSRGLRLEAFF. The CDR3 DNA is TGTGCCAGCTTTTCGCGCGGCCTCAGACTTGAAGCTTTCTTT. The chain uses TRBV18 and TRBJ1-1; D unresolved. V was shortened by 7 bases and J by 7 bases, with 19 bases between the two germline ends. The CDR3 length is 14 residues. Germline-derived CDR1 and CDR2 are KGHSH and LQKENI.

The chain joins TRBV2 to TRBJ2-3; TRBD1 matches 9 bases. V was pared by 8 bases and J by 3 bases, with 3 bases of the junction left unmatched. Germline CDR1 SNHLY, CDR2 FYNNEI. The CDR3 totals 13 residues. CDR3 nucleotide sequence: TGTGCCAGCCGGACAGGGGTGACAGATACGCAGTATTTT. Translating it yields CASRTGVTDTQYF.

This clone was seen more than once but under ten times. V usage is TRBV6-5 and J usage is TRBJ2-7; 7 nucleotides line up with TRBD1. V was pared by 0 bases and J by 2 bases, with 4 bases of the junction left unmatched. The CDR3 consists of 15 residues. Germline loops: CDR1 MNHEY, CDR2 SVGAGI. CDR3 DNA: TGTGCCAGCAGTTACTCCTGGACAGGAACCTACGAGCAGTACTTC. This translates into CASSYSWTGTYEQYF.

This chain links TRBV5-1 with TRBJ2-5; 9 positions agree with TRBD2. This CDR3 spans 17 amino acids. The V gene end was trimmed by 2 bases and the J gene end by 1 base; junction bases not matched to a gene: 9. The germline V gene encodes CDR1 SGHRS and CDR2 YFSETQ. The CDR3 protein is CASSFVGTSRSQETQYF. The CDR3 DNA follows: TGCGCCAGCAGCTTCGTAGGGACTAGCCGCAGCCAAGAGACCCAGTACTTC.

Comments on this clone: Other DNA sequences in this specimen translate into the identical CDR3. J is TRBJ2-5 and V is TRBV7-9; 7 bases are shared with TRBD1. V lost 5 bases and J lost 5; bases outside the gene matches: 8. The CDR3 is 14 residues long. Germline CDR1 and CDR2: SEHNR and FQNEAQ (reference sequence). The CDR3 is CASSIRQGGETQYF. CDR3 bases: TGTGCCAGCAGCATTAGACAGGGTGGCGAGACCCAGTACTTC.

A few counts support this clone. The CDR3 sequence: CASSSRQGGDYGYTF. CDR3 DNA sequence: TGTGCCAGCAGCTCCCGACAGGGCGGCGACTATGGCTACACCTTC. The chain combines TRBV13 with TRBJ1-2; 7 nucleotides agree with TRBD1. V was pared by 4 bases and J by 3 bases, with 8 bases of the junction left unmatched. CDR1 is PRHDT and CDR2 is FYEKMQ in the germline V gene (reference sequence). The CDR3 is 15 amino acids.

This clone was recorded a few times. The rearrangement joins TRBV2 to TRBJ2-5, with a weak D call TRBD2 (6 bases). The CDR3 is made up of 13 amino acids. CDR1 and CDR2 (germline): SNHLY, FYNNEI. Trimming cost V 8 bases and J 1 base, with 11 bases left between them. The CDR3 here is CASRERLQETQYF. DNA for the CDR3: TGTGCCAGCCGGGAGAGGCTCCAAGAGACCCAGTACTTC.

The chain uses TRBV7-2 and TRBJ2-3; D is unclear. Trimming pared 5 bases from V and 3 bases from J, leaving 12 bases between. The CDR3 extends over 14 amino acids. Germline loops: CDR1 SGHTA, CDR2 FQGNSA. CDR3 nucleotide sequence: TGTGCCAGCAGCCCCCCGACAAGGACAGATACGCAGTATTTT. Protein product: CASSPPTRTDTQYF.

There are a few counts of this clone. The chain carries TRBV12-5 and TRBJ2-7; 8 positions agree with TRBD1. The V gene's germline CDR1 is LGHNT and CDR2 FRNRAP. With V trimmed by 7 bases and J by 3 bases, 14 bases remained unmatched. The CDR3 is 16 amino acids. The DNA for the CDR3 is TGTGCTAGTGTTCGAGGGGGGACAGGACCTTTCTACGAGCAGTACTTC. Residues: CASVRGGTGPFYEQYF.

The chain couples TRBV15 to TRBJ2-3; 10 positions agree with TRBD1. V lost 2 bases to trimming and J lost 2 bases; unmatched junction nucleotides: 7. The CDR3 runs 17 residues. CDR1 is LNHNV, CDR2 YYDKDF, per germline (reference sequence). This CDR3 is CATSRYGGTGATDTQYF. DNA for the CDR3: TGTGCCACCAGCAGATACGGGGGGACAGGGGCCACAGATACGCAGTATTTT.

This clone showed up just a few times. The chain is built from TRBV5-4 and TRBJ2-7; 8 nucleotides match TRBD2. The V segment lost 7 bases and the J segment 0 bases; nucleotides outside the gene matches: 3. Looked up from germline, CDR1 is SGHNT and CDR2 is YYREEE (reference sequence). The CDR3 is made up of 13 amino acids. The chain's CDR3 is CASQSGSSYEQYF. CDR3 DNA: TGTGCCAGCCAAAGCGGGAGCTCCTACGAGCAGTACTTC.

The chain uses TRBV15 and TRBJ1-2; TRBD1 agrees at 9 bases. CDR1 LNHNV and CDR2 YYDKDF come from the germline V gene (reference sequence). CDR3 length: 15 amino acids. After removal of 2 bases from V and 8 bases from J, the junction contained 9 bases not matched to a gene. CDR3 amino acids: CATSRLQDRGGGYTF. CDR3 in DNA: TGTGCCACCAGCAGACTTCAGGACAGGGGAGGAGGCTACACCTTC.

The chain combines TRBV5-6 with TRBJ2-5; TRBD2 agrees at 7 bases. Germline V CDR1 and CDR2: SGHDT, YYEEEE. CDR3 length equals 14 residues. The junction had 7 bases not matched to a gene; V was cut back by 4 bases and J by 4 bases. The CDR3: CASSRPGGVETQYF. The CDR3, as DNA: TGTGCCAGCAGCCGTCCGGGGGGAGTAGAGACCCAGTACTTC. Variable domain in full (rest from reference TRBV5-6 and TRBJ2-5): DAGVTQSPTHLIKTRGQQVTLRCSPKSGHDTVSWYQQALGQGPQFIFQYYEEEERQRGNFPDRFSGHQFPNYSSELNVNALLLGDSALYLCASSRPGGVETQYFGPGTRLLVL.

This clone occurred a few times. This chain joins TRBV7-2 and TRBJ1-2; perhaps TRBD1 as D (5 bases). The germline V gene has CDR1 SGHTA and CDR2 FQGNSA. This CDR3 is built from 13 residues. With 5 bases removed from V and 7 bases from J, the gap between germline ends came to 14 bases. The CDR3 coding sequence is TGTGCCAGCAGCCCGGCGGGGGTCCGTGGCTACACCTTC. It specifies CASSPAGVRGYTF.

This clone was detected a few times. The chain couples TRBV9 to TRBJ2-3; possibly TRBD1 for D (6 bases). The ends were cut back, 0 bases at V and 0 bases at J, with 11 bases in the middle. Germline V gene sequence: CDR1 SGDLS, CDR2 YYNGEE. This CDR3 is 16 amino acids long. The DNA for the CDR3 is TGTGCCAGCAGCGTAGATGCTGGACAGAGCACAGATACGCAGTATTTT. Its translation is CASSVDAGQSTDTQYF.

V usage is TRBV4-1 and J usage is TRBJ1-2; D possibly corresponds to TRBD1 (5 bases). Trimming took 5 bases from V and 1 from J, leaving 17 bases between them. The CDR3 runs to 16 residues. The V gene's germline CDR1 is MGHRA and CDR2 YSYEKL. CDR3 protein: CASSYPARGGNYGYTF. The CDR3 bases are TGCGCCAGCAGCTACCCCGCCCGGGGGGGTAACTATGGCTACACCTTC.

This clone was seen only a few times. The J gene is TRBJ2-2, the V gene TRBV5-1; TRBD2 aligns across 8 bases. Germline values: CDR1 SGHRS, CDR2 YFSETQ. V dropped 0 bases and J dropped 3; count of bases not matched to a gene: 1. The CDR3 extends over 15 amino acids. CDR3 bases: TGCGCCAGCAGCTTGGAACTAGCGGACACCGGGGAGCTGTTTTTT. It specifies CASSLELADTGELFF.

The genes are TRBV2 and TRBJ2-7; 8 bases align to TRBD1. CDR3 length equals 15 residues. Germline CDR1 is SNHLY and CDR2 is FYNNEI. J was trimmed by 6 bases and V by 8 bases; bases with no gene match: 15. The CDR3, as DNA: TGTGCCAGCGGGAGGCAGGGGGCGCTTCCAGGCGAGCAGTACTTC. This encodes CASGRQGALPGEQYF.

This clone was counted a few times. The CDR3 reads CASSPTLLDYGYTF. The CDR3 nucleotides read TGCGCCAGCAGCCCAACGCTACTGGACTATGGCTACACCTTC. J is TRBJ1-2 and V is TRBV5-1; D unresolved. CDR3 length: 14 amino acids. Trimming shortened V by 4 bases and J by 3 bases, and 13 bases separated the two germline ends. Germline-derived CDR1 and CDR2 are SGHRS and YFSETQ.

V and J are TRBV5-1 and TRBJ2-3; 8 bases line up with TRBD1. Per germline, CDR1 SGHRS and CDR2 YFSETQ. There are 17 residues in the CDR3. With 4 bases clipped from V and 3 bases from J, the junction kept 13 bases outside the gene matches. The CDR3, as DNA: TGCGCCAGCAGCATCAGTACGACAGGGGACTCTACAGATACGCAGTATTTT. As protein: CASSISTTGDSTDTQYF.

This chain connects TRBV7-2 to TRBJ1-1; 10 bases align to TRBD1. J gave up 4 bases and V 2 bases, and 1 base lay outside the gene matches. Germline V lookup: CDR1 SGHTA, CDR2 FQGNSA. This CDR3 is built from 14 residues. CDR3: CASSLWDRGTEAFF. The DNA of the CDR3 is TGTGCCAGCAGCTTATGGGACAGGGGCACTGAAGCTTTCTTT.

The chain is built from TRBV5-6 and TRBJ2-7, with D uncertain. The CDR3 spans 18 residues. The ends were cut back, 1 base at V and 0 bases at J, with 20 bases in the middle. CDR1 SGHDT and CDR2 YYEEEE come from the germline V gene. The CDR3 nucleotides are TGTGCCAGCAGCTTGAGCAGCCGGGTGAACTTTCGCTCCTACGAGCAGTACTTC. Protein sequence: CASSLSSRVNFRSYEQYF.

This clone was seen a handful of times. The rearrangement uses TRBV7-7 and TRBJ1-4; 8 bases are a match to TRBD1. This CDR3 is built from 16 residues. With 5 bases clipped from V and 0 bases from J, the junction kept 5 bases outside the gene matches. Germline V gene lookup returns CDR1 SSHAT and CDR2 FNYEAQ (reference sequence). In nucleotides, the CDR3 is TGTGCCAGCAGCCCCGGGACAGGATCAACTAATGAAAAACTGTTTTTT. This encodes CASSPGTGSTNEKLFF.

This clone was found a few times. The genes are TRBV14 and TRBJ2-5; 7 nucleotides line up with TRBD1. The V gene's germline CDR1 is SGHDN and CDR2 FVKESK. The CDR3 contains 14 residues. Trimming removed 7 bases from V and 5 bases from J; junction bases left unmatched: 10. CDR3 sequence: CASNQRGPWETQYF. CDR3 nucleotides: TGTGCCAGCAATCAGAGGGGGCCCTGGGAGACCCAGTACTTC.